The present TCR beta chain was sequenced within a study of shared clonotypes between healthy human individuals. Remarks on this clone: No antigen is known for it.

Study-wide results and caveats: A small donor pool kept down the genetic and exposure-history diversity that was represented.

This CDR3 has 16 amino acids. Trimming removed 1 base at V and 8 bases at J, with 18 bases between. Looked up from germline, CDR1 is SNHLY and CDR2 is FYNNEI. Profiled with immunoSEQ multiplex PCR; TCRdb holds only in-frame clones, not every one. The profile covers approximately 1.9 million clones, with just under 95% appearing a single time and approximately 1.7% taken by the ten largest. CD45RO-negative CD8 cells positively selected for CCR7 made up the naive population, which excluded terminally differentiated effector memory CD45RA+ cells. The genes are TRBV2 and TRBJ1-5; a weak D match, TRBD1 (5 bases). The TCR sequence derives from a man aged 18 to 35 in good health. Some clones in this sample may be carry-over from other donors' samples. Sequencing used naive CD8+ T cells from PBMCs. CDR3 sequence: CASSEVGPGGREPQHF. Here the CDR3 DNA reads TGTGCCAGCAGTGAAGTCGGCCCCGGGGGTCGCGAGCCCCAGCATTTT.